This TCR beta chain is from a study of T cells in Graves' hyperthyroidism and ophthalmopathy. Notes on the study in general: Among thyroid clonotypes expanded above 0.001, most also appeared in blood.

Clinical symptoms, serum thyroxine and TRAb, thyroid ultrasound and orbital computed tomography were used for the diagnoses. Researchers amplified the TCR beta CDR3 regions from RNA transcripts. Using the HTBI primer set, a first-round RT-PCR was run on the TCR CDR3. TCRdb recomputed calls from the multiplex PCR reads with MiXCR, one row per CDR3 protein. The profile shows around 800,000 distinct CDR3 sequences, around 38% of them singletons. Concerning this clonotype itself: The antigen remains undetermined.

The receptor was derived from a man younger than 30 with Graves' hyperthyroidism. Source material: blood.

The CDR3 loop reads CASSPGLAPQETQYF. The CDR3, as DNA: TGTGCCAGCAGTCCCGGACTAGCCCCACAAGAGACCCAGTACTTC. V and J are TRBV7-8 and TRBJ2-5, with 8 bases that match TRBD2. In germline, CDR1 is SGHVS, CDR2 FQNEAQ. Unmatched junction bases numbered 8, after V lost 6 bases and J lost 2 bases. This CDR3 is 15 amino acids long.